The clone carrying this T cell receptor (beta chain) was recorded once. The antigen is unknown. The data derive from a study of T cell responses to AZD1222 COVID-19 vaccine. Study conclusions and caveats: Repertoire sampling was restricted to post-peak T cell response timepoints. Two doses of AZD1222 preceded a rise in Spike-specific TCR breadth and depth. There were mostly white British donors and more females than males, and clonal diversity was possibly underestimated. Vaccine-associated CD4 TCRs spanned spike, dominant at 160-218 and 743-854.

V was cut by 3 bases and J by 7 bases, with 13 bases left in between. The germline CDR1 and CDR2 sequences are SGHAT and FQNNGV. This CDR3 has 14 residues. Clones were read by immunoSEQ multiplex PCR, and TCRdb kept only the in-frame ones, dropping some. The sample has 150,000 or so clones; approximately 89% are singletons. This receptor was identified in an adult in good health. The source was peripheral blood, collected on day 0 of MenACWY control vaccination. The chain employs TRBV11-2 and TRBJ2-1; D assignment may be TRBD1 or TRBD2 (5 bases each). The CDR3 sequence is CASSFGADSNEQFF. CDR3 in DNA: TGTGCCAGCAGCTTCGGGGCGGACTCGAATGAGCAGTTCTTC.